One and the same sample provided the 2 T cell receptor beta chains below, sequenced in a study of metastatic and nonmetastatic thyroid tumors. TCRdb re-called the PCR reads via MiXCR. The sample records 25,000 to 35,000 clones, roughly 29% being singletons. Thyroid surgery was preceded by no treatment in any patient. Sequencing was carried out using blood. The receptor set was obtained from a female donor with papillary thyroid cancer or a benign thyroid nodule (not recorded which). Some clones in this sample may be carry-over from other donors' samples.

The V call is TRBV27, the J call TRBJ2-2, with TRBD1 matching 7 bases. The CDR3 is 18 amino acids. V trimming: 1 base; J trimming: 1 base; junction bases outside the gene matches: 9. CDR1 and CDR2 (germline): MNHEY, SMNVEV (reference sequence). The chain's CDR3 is CASSLFPLTGRNTGELFF. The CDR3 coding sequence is TGTGCCAGCAGTTTATTCCCGTTGACAGGGCGGAACACCGGGGAGCTGTTTTTT.

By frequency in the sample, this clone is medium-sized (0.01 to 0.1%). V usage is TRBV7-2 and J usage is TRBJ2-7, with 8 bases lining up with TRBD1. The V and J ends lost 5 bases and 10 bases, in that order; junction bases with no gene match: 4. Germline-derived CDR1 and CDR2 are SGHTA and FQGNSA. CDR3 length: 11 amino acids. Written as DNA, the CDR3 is TGTGCCAGCAGCCCGGACAGGGATCAGTACTTC. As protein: CASSPDRDQYF.